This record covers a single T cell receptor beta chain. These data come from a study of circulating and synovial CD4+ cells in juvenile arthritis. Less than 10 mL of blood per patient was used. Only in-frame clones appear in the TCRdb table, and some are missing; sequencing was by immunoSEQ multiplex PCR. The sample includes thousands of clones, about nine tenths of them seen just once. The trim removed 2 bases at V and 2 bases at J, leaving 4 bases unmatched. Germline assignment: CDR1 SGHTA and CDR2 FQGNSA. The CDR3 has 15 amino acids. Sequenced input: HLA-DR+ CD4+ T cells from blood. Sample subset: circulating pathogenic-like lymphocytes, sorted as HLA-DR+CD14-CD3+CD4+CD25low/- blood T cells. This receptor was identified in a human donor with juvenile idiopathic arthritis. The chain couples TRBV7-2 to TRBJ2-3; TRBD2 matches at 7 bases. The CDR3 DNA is TGTGCCAGCAGCTTACTAGCGGTGTTCACAGATACGCAGTATTTT. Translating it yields CASSLLAVFTDTQYF.